This TCR beta chain appears in the sequencing data of a study of long-term antiretroviral therapy in people with HIV. Findings and limits, study-wide: Dominance of pre-ART expanded clones persisted, fluctuating and often declining after ART. Despite increasing after ART, diversity remained lower than that of transplant donor controls.

In this sample, this clone turned up a few times. Its antigen is not known. The V gene's germline CDR1 is SGHVS and CDR2 FQNEAQ. V was trimmed by 2 bases and J by 5 bases, leaving 16 bases between them. The length of the CDR3 is 17 residues. They ran version v3.0 of the immunoSEQ assay at survey level. Method: immunoSEQ multiplex PCR; TCRdb's copy keeps in-frame clones and lacks some. The data show about 25,000 clones, approximately 79% seen once. Before they underwent DNA extraction, samples held 1-10 million cryopreserved PBMC. The chain links TRBV7-8 to TRBJ1-6, with D unresolved. The sequence was obtained from a man under 40 with HIV. Sequencing used unsorted PBMCs, obtained 2.1 years after starting antiretroviral therapy. In DNA, the CDR3 is TGTGCCAGCAGCTTACCTCGGAGAGGCAGGAATAATTCACCCCTCCACTTT. Its protein product is CASSLPRRGRNNSPLHF.